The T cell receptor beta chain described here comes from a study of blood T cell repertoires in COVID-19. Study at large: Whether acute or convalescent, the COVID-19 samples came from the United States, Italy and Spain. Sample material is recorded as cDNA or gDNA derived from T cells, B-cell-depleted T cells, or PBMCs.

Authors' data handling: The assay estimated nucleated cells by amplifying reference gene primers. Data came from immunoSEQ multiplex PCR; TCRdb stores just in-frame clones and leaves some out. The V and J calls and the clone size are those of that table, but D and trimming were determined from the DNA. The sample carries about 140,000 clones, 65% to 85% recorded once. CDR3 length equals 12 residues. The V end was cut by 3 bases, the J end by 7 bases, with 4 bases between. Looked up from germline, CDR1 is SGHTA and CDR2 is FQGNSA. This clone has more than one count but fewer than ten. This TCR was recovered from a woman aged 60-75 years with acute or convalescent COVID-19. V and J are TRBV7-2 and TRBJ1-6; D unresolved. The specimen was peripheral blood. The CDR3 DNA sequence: TGTGCCAGCAGCTTGGAGAATTCACCCCTCCACTTT. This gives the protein CASSLENSPLHF.